This T cell receptor (beta chain) comes out of a study of chemoradiotherapy in HPV16-positive cancers. Study information: A couple of HPV16-positive patients' cells yielded candidate HPV-specific clones and common motifs. Study results and limitations: Non-HPV-specific T cells did not expand in tumors during treatment, whereas candidate HPV-specific clones and E7-related motifs did. Better recurrence-free survival went with HPV-responsive T-cell expansion in HPV16-positive patients.

On this clone: As yet, its antigen is unknown. The junction and the germline gene differ at one end; a read error may be behind it.

Assay: immunoSEQ multiplex PCR; the TCRdb copy retains only in-frame clones and omits some. Of about 68,000 clones listed, around nine tenths are singletons. Over chemoradiotherapy, repertoires were sampled more than once. The CDR3 is 16 amino acids. Germline V gene lookup returns CDR1 ENHRY and CDR2 SYGVKD. The chain combines TRBV10-3 with TRBJ2-1, with 10 bases lining up with TRBD2. Specimen: blood, collected from a patient who underwent chemoradiotherapy. The sequence was collected from a human donor with HPV-associated anogenital cancer. CDR3 in amino acids: CAISELAGVSHNEQFF. As DNA, the CDR3 is TGTGCCATCAGTGAGCTAGCGGGAGTCTCCCACAATGAGCAGTTCTTC.